Following are 21 T cell receptor beta chains from one sample sequenced in a study of beta chain features in type 1 diabetes. Sequenced material consisted of expressed TCRB transcripts (all of the isolated RNA was reverse transcribed). Repertoires were generated with immunoSEQ multiplex PCR, while TCRdb's copy carries only in-frame clones and drops some. The table shows under 350,000 clones, with about 23% occurring only once. These receptors have no identified antigens. The study's findings and limits: Moderate but significant shortening of TCRB CDR3s was recorded in all four CD4+ subsets from Type 1 diabetes patients.

Specimen: naive CD4+ T cells from blood. The receptors were sampled from a woman aged 25 to 39 with type 1 diabetes.

This clone occurred a few times. V is TRBV7-3 and J is TRBJ1-1; maybe TRBD1 (6 bases). The CDR3 has 15 amino acids. The V gene lost 0 bases and the J gene lost 4 bases, with 12 bases spanning the gap. Germline lookup yields CDR1 SGHTA and CDR2 FQGTGA. CDR3 in amino acids: CASSLTSGHRTEAFF. DNA of the CDR3: TGTGCCAGCAGCTTAACCTCGGGACACCGCACTGAAGCTTTCTTT.

V is TRBV30 and J is TRBJ1-2; D unclear. Germline assignment: CDR1 GTSNPN and CDR2 SVGIG (reference sequence). This CDR3 spans 13 amino acids. V gave up 0 bases and J gave up 7 bases, with 12 bases separating them. CDR3 in amino acids: CAWSVGQSGGYTF. CDR3 DNA: TGTGCCTGGAGTGTAGGTCAATCGGGTGGCTACACCTTC.

The chain is built from TRBV29-1 and TRBJ1-1; D might be TRBD1 (5 bases). Germline V gene sequence: CDR1 SQVTM, CDR2 ANQGSEA. The CDR3 is 13 amino acids. V lost 3 bases, J lost 5 bases, and 13 bases lay in between. CDR3 sequence reads: CSVDLGGNTEAFF. DNA for the CDR3: TGCAGCGTTGATCTGGGGGGAAATACTGAAGCTTTCTTT.

The V gene is TRBV7-2, the J gene TRBJ2-5; 7 bases map to TRBD2. The V gene's germline CDR1 is SGHTA and CDR2 FQGNSA. V was clipped by 2 bases and J by 4 bases; unmatched bases: 10. This CDR3 comprises 16 residues. CDR3 nucleotides: TGTGCCAGCAGCTTACAGGGAGGGGCGGTGGGAGAGACCCAGTACTTC. It encodes CASSLQGGAVGETQYF.

This clone was picked up a small number of times. The chain joins TRBV29-1 to TRBJ2-3; 7 nucleotides align to TRBD1. V lost 4 bases and J lost 6; bases outside the gene matches: 10. Germline CDR1 is SQVTM and CDR2 is ANQGSEA. The CDR3 is 14 residues long. The CDR3 bases are TGCAGCGTTGGGGACAGTGCCTCCTGGGATACGCAGTATTTT. Amino acids: CSVGDSASWDTQYF.

This rearrangement joins TRBV2 to TRBJ1-5; 9 nucleotides agree with TRBD1. The CDR3 has 13 amino acids. Per the germline V gene, CDR1 is SNHLY and CDR2 is FYNNEI. After removal of 8 bases from V and 6 bases from J, the junction contained 5 bases not matched to a gene. The CDR3 DNA reads TGTGCCAGCGGACAGGGGATAAGTCAGCCCCAGCATTTT. This encodes CASGQGISQPQHF.

This clone was seen a handful of times. The CDR3, as DNA: TGCAGCGTTGAAGTCGCGGCAGGGGTTTGGGAGACCCAGTACTTC. Translating gives CSVEVAAGVWETQYF. This sequence joins TRBV29-1 and TRBJ2-5, with D possibly matching TRBD1 (6 bases). The V end was cut by 1 base, the J end by 5 bases, with 17 bases between. The CDR3 runs to 15 residues. CDR1 and CDR2 (germline): SQVTM, ANQGSEA.

The genes are TRBV9 and TRBJ1-5; the D is unclear. This CDR3 has 13 residues. V dropped 0 bases and J dropped 3 bases, with 4 bases sitting between them. Germline V gives CDR1 SGDLS, CDR2 YYNGEE. The CDR3 here is CASSVDLNQPQHF. CDR3 bases: TGTGCCAGCAGCGTAGATCTCAATCAGCCCCAGCATTTT.

J is TRBJ1-2 and V is TRBV18, with TRBD1 matching over 10 bases. The ends lost 3 bases at V and 7 bases at J; junction bases unmatched: 2. The CDR3 length is 13 residues. CDR1 is KGHSH and CDR2 is LQKENI in the germline V gene. Here the CDR3 reads CASSPGQGSGYTF. In nucleotides, the CDR3 is TGTGCCAGCTCACCGGGACAGGGGTCTGGCTACACCTTC.

The chain combines TRBV11-2 with TRBJ2-5; 9 bases match TRBD2. Germline V CDR1 and CDR2: SGHAT, FQNNGV. This CDR3 contains 16 residues. J was trimmed by 0 bases and V by 6 bases; bases with no gene match: 8. The CDR3 nucleotides are TGTGCCAGCAGGCCCGAACTAGCGGGCTACCAAGAGACCCAGTACTTC. It encodes CASRPELAGYQETQYF.

This clone was seen a handful of times. The chain combines TRBV29-1 with TRBJ2-4; the match to TRBD2 covers 8 bases. The CDR3 extends over 14 amino acids. Per germline, CDR1 SQVTM and CDR2 ANQGSEA. V was pared by 3 bases and J by 6 bases, with 7 bases of the junction left unmatched. The CDR3 sequence: CSVEGGAGANIQYF. CDR3 DNA: TGCAGCGTTGAGGGGGGAGCGGGAGCAAACATTCAGTACTTC.

The chain is built from TRBV9 and TRBJ2-1; 9 nucleotides match TRBD2. Trimming cost V 4 bases and J 0 bases; bases outside gene matches: 5. The CDR3 runs to 16 residues. Germline V gene sequence: CDR1 SGDLS, CDR2 YYNGEE. The CDR3 DNA follows: TGTGCCAGCAGCATACTTAGCGGGAGCTCCTACAATGAGCAGTTCTTC. This encodes CASSILSGSSYNEQFF.

The rearrangement joins TRBV28 to TRBJ1-2; a weak D match, TRBD1 (5 bases). V gave up 8 bases and J gave up 8 bases, with 18 bases separating them. The CDR3 totals 13 residues. CDR1 is MDHEN and CDR2 is SYDVKM in the germline V gene. For the CDR3, the DNA is TGTGCCAGCGGACCCAGCGCGGGGCGAGGCTACACCTTC. Translating gives CASGPSAGRGYTF.

Only a few counts were recorded for this clone. The chain joins TRBV29-1 to TRBJ2-3; no reliable D call. CDR1 and CDR2 (germline): SQVTM, ANQGSEA. The CDR3 spans 12 residues. V lost 6 bases, J lost 1 base, and 8 bases lay in between. In nucleotides, the CDR3 is TGCAGCGTGAGGTCAGGCACAGATACGCAGTATTTT. Protein: CSVRSGTDTQYF.

In this sample, this clone turned up a few times. The rearrangement joins TRBV4-1 to TRBJ2-1; a weak D match, TRBD2 (5 bases). Germline V CDR1 and CDR2: MGHRA, YSYEKL. The ends were cut back, 4 bases at V and 6 bases at J, with 7 bases in the middle. This CDR3 contains 12 residues. This CDR3 is CASSLAGNEQFF. CDR3 coding DNA: TGCGCCAGCAGCCTCGCGGGCAATGAGCAGTTCTTC.

This clone showed up just a few times. The chain joins TRBV29-1 to TRBJ2-7; 8 bases map to TRBD2. Trimming took 4 bases from V and 0 from J; bases not matched to a gene: 5. The germline CDR1 and CDR2 sequences are SQVTM and ANQGSEA. CDR3 length equals 14 residues. Written as DNA, the CDR3 is TGCAGCGTTGGTTGGCGGGAGGCCTCCTACGAGCAGTACTTC. Translated: CSVGWREASYEQYF.

The V and J genes are TRBV5-6 and TRBJ2-1; 7 nucleotides align to TRBD1. Germline lookup yields CDR1 SGHDT and CDR2 YYEEEE. The CDR3 consists of 15 residues. J was trimmed by 4 bases and V by 4 bases; bases with no gene match: 8. The DNA for the CDR3 is TGTGCCAGCAGCCTGGCAGGGGGTGGTTACAATGAGCAGTTCTTC. Amino acid sequence: CASSLAGGGYNEQFF.

This clone was found a few times. The CDR3 protein is CASSPTGYTYNEQFF. The CDR3 DNA reads TGTGCCAGCAGCCCGACGGGATACACCTACAATGAGCAGTTCTTC. The rearrangement joins TRBV7-3 to TRBJ2-1, with D possibly TRBD2 on 5 matching bases. Looked up from germline, CDR1 is SGHTA and CDR2 is FQGTGA. Trimming pared 5 bases from V and 2 bases from J, leaving 13 bases between. CDR3 size: 15 residues.

The rearrangement links TRBV30 to TRBJ2-1; the D gene is possibly TRBD2 (6 bases). The CDR3 consists of 15 residues. V was cut by 3 bases and J by 5 bases, with 17 bases left in between. Germline-derived CDR1 and CDR2 are GTSNPN and SVGIG (reference sequence). This chain's CDR3 is CAWSQRRGYHNEQFF. The CDR3 coding sequence is TGTGCCTGGAGCCAAAGGAGGGGTTACCACAATGAGCAGTTCTTC. Using reference TRBV30 and TRBJ2-1 for the parts outside the CDR3, the full variable domain is SQTIHQWPATLVQPVGSPLSLECTVEGTSNPNLYWYRQAAGRGLQLLFYSVGIGQISSEVPQNLSASRPQDRQFILSSKKLLLSDSGFYLCAWSQRRGYHNEQFFGPGTRLTVL.

This chain connects TRBV30 to TRBJ2-4; D is unresolved. The V end lost 4 bases, the J end lost 7 bases, and 14 bases lay between the germline ends. Germline V gene sequence: CDR1 GTSNPN, CDR2 SVGIG (reference sequence). The CDR3 sequence is 13 residues long. The chain's CDR3 is CAWTAVLGNIQYF. CDR3 sequence (DNA): TGTGCCTGGACCGCCGTCTTGGGCAACATTCAGTACTTC.

This clone was counted between two and nine times. The rearrangement joins TRBV9 to TRBJ2-2, with a possible D match to TRBD1 (5 bases). This CDR3 has 15 residues. Deletions cut 2 bases from V and 0 bases from J, with 8 bases between. The germline V gene encodes CDR1 SGDLS and CDR2 YYNGEE. In DNA form, the CDR3 reads TGTGCCAGCAGCGTCCCAGGGTCGAACACCGGGGAGCTGTTTTTT. The encoded protein is CASSVPGSNTGELFF. Combining the CDR3 with reference TRBV9 and TRBJ2-2 gives the whole variable domain DSGVTQTPKHLITATGQRVTLRCSPRSGDLSVYWYQQSLDQGLQFLIQYYNGEERAKGNILERFSAQQFPDLHSELNLSSLELGDSALYFCASSVPGSNTGELFFGEGSRLTVL.